This record covers a single T cell receptor (beta chain). It lacks a known antigen. No much larger clone is present one base from it, and per-base qualities are unavailable. According to the germline V gene, CDR1 reads SGHTA and CDR2 reads FQGNSA. The CDR3 holds 18 amino acids from the cysteine to the phenylalanine. The kept DNA is CDR3 alone, 54 bases in frame from the first base. The V end gives up 5 bases and the J end 3 bases, leaving 9 bases in the junction not matched to a gene. The data were taken from a study of T cell responses to AZD1222 COVID-19 vaccine (dated by TCRdb to about 2021). About the investigation overall: AZD1222 recipients with second doses at about 4 weeks or about 12 weeks were pooled, because spike-specific TCR depth and breadth did not differ between schedules. A total of approximately 240 trial participants underwent TCR sequencing, of whom 207 received two doses of AZD1222 and some 25 received two doses of the MenACWY control vaccine. Trial participants were enrolled into age subgroups of 18-55, 56-69 and 70-plus years, which contained around 140, 26 and 57 TCR-sequenced participants, respectively. On the study overall, not on this receptor specifically: After two AZD1222 doses, both the breadth and the depth of spike-specific TCRs were significantly higher than at day 0 and than in MenACWY recipients. Because no day 14 peak-response samples were available, repertoires were characterized only after the peak T cell response. In the small 56-69-year group, the increase in depth fell short of significance, most likely because of low power. Nearly half of unique spike-specific TCRs reportedly recognized epitopes outside regions mutated in the B.1.351 and B.1.1.7 variants. Vaccine-associated CD4 TCRs spanned the whole spike protein, with dominant responses in regions 160-218 and 743-854. Participants were mostly white British and included more females than males, and it was suggested by the authors that clonal diversity may have been underestimated. Conclusions about previously exposed vaccinees are limited, since just six or seven AZD1222 recipients were seropositive for SARS-CoV-2 at baseline.

The CDR3 regions of human TCRbeta chains were analyzed by immunosequencing. On the authors' methods: Repertoire TCRs were checked for matches against a reference library of SARS-CoV-2-specific TCRs that had been generated using the MIRA antigen-specificity platform. Breadth meant the fraction of unique TCRs that were SARS-CoV-2-associated, whereas depth meant the fraction of total T cells that were SARS-CoV-2-associated. Using the MIRA data, every spike-specific TCR was mapped to the spike region that the TCR reacted to and assigned to either a CD4 or a CD8 class. Log10-transformed breadth and depth values were compared by one-way ANOVA with Sidak's multiple comparisons tests. What TCRdb holds here is the immuneACCESS table cut down to in-frame rearrangements. Part of the clones is not present; checked against another copy, under half of the missing clones reflect an unresolved V gene, and the others are unexplained. The V and J calls and clone size are taken from that table; D and trimming were inferred from the DNA. A total of approximately 71,000 clones appear in this sample, about 80% of them only once. In total, the top ten clones hold about 12% of the sample.

What this sample's time point label stands for: baseline before first vaccination. Vaccinee samples were obtained from the UK trials COV001 and COV002, which included a single-blind randomized controlled phase 2/3 trial of AZD1222 (ChAdOx1 nCoV-19) in healthy adults. For TCRbeta chain sequencing, PBMC samples were collected from trial participants at day 0 and at day 28 after the second dose. The TCR originated in an adult in good health. The sequence is built from TRBV7-2 and TRBJ2-3; TRBD2 agrees with 15 junctional bases. Here the sequenced sample was peripheral blood, taken on day 0 of AZD1222 vaccination. The DNA is TGTGCCAGCAGCGAAGGGACTAGCGGGGGGTTGAGGACAGATACGCAGTATTTT. Its translation reads: CASSEGTSGGLRTDTQYF.